This T cell receptor (beta chain) was obtained from a study of OX40 agonist ivuxolimab in advanced cancers. Study results and caveats: Near-lowest levels of clonal expansion characterized partial responders at 0.1-3.0 mg/kg.

On cycle 4 day 1 and cycle 7 day 1, as well as at baseline, blood was sampled. Libraries were prepared by immunoSEQ multiplex PCR; TCRdb keeps only in-frame clonotypes and omits some of them. Among roughly 100,000 clones, 90% were seen once, and the ten largest hold around 0.16%. CDR1 and CDR2 (germline): MGHRA, YSYEKL. The ends lost 4 bases at V and 2 bases at J; junction bases unmatched: 4. This CDR3 comprises 14 residues. With regard to this clone: Its specificity is not known.

The chain links TRBV4-1 to TRBJ1-2, with 7 bases matching TRBD1. The specimen comprised CD4+ or CD8+ T cells sorted from blood, sampled in a trial of the OX40 agonist ivuxolimab. This receptor was identified in an adult with an advanced solid tumor such as melanoma, head and neck, liver or kidney cancer. CDR3 in amino acids: CASSRQGVNYGYTF. CDR3 DNA sequence: TGCGCCAGCAGCCGACAGGGCGTAAACTATGGCTACACCTTC.